These T cell receptor beta chains were read from a single sample in a study of blood T cells in healthy people across ages. TCRdb redid the calling of the 5' RACE reads with MiXCR, one entry per CDR3 protein. Seen here are about 1.8 million distinct CDR3 sequences, around half observed once, and the top ten hold about 2.1%. Sequenced: blood. The receptors originated from a woman in her thirties or forties in good health. Both conserved end residues are part of each CDR3. D genes are given only for firm matches. Expanded clones get a size class; other rows say once, few or many, or leave the size out.

v_call: TRBV7-3; j_call: TRBJ1-5; clone_size: NA; d_call: TRBD1; cdr3_nt: TGTGCCAGCAGCTTAACGGGACAGGAATTTCAGCCCCAGCATTTT; cdr3_aa: CASSLTGQEFQPQHF
v_call: TRBV13; j_call: TRBJ1-2; clone_size: NA; d_call: TRBD1; cdr3_nt: TGTGCCAGCAGCCTCCAGGACAGGGATGGCTACACCTTC; cdr3_aa: CASSLQDRDGYTF
v_call: TRBV7-9; j_call: TRBJ1-1; clone_size: NA; d_call: NA; cdr3_nt: TGTGCCAGCAGCCCGAGGGTGGCACAGAACACTGAAGCTTTCTTT; cdr3_aa: CASSPRVAQNTEAFF
v_call: TRBV12-3/TRBV12-4; j_call: TRBJ1-2; clone_size: NA; d_call: TRBD1; cdr3_nt: TGTGCCAGCAGTTCGGAGGACAGGTTCCTCTATGGCTACACCTTC; cdr3_aa: CASSSEDRFLYGYTF
v_call: TRBV9; j_call: TRBJ2-5; clone_size: NA; d_call: TRBD2; cdr3_nt: TGTGCCAGCAGCTCGGGACTAGCGGGGGGGTACATGAAGACCCAGTACTTC; cdr3_aa: CASSSGLAGGYMKTQYF
v_call: TRBV3-1; j_call: TRBJ2-3; clone_size: NA; d_call: TRBD2; cdr3_nt: TGTGCCAGCAGCCAAGAACTAGCGGGGAGCACAGATACGCAGTATTTT; cdr3_aa: CASSQELAGSTDTQYF
v_call: TRBV20-1; j_call: TRBJ2-5; clone_size: few; d_call: TRBD2; cdr3_nt: TGCAGTGCTAGGGAACTAGCGGGGGGGCGGGAGACCCAGTACTTC; cdr3_aa: CSARELAGGRETQYF
v_call: TRBV4-2; j_call: TRBJ2-4; clone_size: NA; d_call: TRBD1; cdr3_nt: TGTGCCAGCAGCCAAGAAGGGGACAGGTATCCCAAAAACATTCAGTACTTC; cdr3_aa: CASSQEGDRYPKNIQYF
v_call: TRBV11-2; j_call: TRBJ1-1; clone_size: NA; d_call: TRBD1; cdr3_nt: TGTGCCAGCAGCCGTTCCCCCGGGACAGGGAGCATGAACACTGAAGCTTTCTTT; cdr3_aa: CASSRSPGTGSMNTEAFF
v_call: TRBV9; j_call: TRBJ2-1; clone_size: NA; d_call: TRBD1; cdr3_nt: TGTGCCAGCAGCATTACAGGGGACAGCTCCTACAATGAGCAGTTCTTC; cdr3_aa: CASSITGDSSYNEQFF
v_call: TRBV20-1; j_call: TRBJ1-6; clone_size: NA; d_call: NA; cdr3_nt: TGCAGTGCTCAAACGGGAGGCGGCCTAAGCTCCTATAATTCACCCCTCCACTTT; cdr3_aa: CSAQTGGGLSSYNSPLHF
v_call: TRBV2; j_call: TRBJ2-5; clone_size: NA; d_call: NA; cdr3_nt: TGTGCCAGCAGTGAAGAGGGGCGGAAGACCCAGTACTTC; cdr3_aa: CASSEEGRKTQYF
v_call: TRBV20-1; j_call: TRBJ2-3; clone_size: NA; d_call: TRBD2; cdr3_nt: TGCAGTGCTAGAATAGCGGGGGAGGATACGCAGTATTTT; cdr3_aa: CSARIAGEDTQYF
v_call: TRBV5-1; j_call: TRBJ2-1; clone_size: NA; d_call: TRBD1; cdr3_nt: TGCGCCAGCAGCTTCACCGGGACAGACTACAATGAGCAGTTCTTC; cdr3_aa: CASSFTGTDYNEQFF
v_call: TRBV20-1; j_call: TRBJ1-2; clone_size: NA; d_call: NA; cdr3_nt: TGCAGTGCCAGGGCGGGGGGCAGCAACTATGGCTACACCTTC; cdr3_aa: CSARAGGSNYGYTF
v_call: TRBV28; j_call: TRBJ2-1; clone_size: few; d_call: TRBD2; cdr3_nt: TGTGCCAGCGGATCCCCGGGCGGGGGGGTAAATGAGCAGTTCTTC; cdr3_aa: CASGSPGGGVNEQFF
v_call: TRBV6-2/TRBV6-3; j_call: TRBJ2-1; clone_size: few; d_call: NA; cdr3_nt: TGTGCCAGCAGCCGGGACCCCACTAGAGTTGAGCAGTTCTTC; cdr3_aa: CASSRDPTRVEQFF
v_call: TRBV7-6; j_call: TRBJ2-5; clone_size: NA; d_call: NA; cdr3_nt: TGTGCCAGCAGCTTGGCCTCCACGGGGAAGACCCAGTACTTC; cdr3_aa: CASSLASTGKTQYF
v_call: TRBV6-6; j_call: TRBJ2-6; clone_size: NA; d_call: NA; cdr3_nt: TGTGCCAGCAGTACCGACAGCGCCGGGGCCAACGTCCTGACTTTC; cdr3_aa: CASSTDSAGANVLTF
v_call: TRBV20-1; j_call: TRBJ1-2; clone_size: NA; d_call: NA; cdr3_nt: TGCAGTGCTAGAGGACAGGATGACTATGGCTACACCTTC; cdr3_aa: CSARGQDDYGYTF
v_call: TRBV5-1; j_call: TRBJ1-5; clone_size: NA; d_call: NA; cdr3_nt: TGCGCCAGCCCAGATGGGGGCGCGGGAAATCAGCCCCAGCATTTT; cdr3_aa: CASPDGGAGNQPQHF
v_call: TRBV10-3; j_call: TRBJ2-1; clone_size: NA; d_call: NA; cdr3_nt: TGTGCCATCTGGAGGGGGACGGGCAATGAGCAGTTCTTC; cdr3_aa: CAIWRGTGNEQFF
v_call: TRBV11-1; j_call: TRBJ2-5; clone_size: NA; d_call: TRBD2; cdr3_nt: TGTGCCAGCAGCATCCGACTAGCGGGGGCCCAGTACTTC; cdr3_aa: CASSIRLAGAQYF
v_call: TRBV6-6; j_call: TRBJ2-1; clone_size: NA; d_call: TRBD1; cdr3_nt: TGTGCCAGCAGTCCCCTCCCGGGACAGGGGGCCTATGAGCAGTTCTTC; cdr3_aa: CASSPLPGQGAYEQFF
v_call: TRBV29-1; j_call: TRBJ2-6; clone_size: few; d_call: TRBD1; cdr3_nt: TGCAGCGTTGTATCAAGCGGGACAGGGAACTCTGGGGCCAACGTCCTGACTTTC; cdr3_aa: CSVVSSGTGNSGANVLTF
v_call: TRBV24-1; j_call: TRBJ2-3; clone_size: NA; d_call: NA; cdr3_nt: TGTGCCACCAGTGATGTAGGCAGGGAAAGAGATACGCAGTATTTT; cdr3_aa: CATSDVGRERDTQYF
v_call: TRBV9; j_call: TRBJ2-4; clone_size: once; d_call: TRBD1; cdr3_nt: TGTGCCAGCAGCAAACAGGGGATGGCCAAAAACATTCAGTACTTC; cdr3_aa: CASSKQGMAKNIQYF
v_call: TRBV12-3/TRBV12-4; j_call: TRBJ1-1; clone_size: NA; d_call: NA; cdr3_nt: TGTGCCAGCAGTTTAGCGGACGTGAACACTGAAGCTTTCTTT; cdr3_aa: CASSLADVNTEAFF
v_call: TRBV3-1; j_call: TRBJ1-1; clone_size: NA; d_call: NA; cdr3_nt: TGTGCCAGCAGTATCAGCAACATGAACACTGAAGCTTTCTTT; cdr3_aa: CASSISNMNTEAFF
v_call: TRBV3-1; j_call: TRBJ2-3; clone_size: NA; d_call: NA; cdr3_nt: TGTGCCAGCAGCCACTGGCACACAGATACGCAGTATTTT; cdr3_aa: CASSHWHTDTQYF
v_call: TRBV7-2; j_call: TRBJ2-3; clone_size: few; d_call: TRBD2; cdr3_nt: TGTGCCAGCAGCTTCTACCTAGCGGGGGGCACAGATACGCAGTATTTT; cdr3_aa: CASSFYLAGGTDTQYF
v_call: TRBV6-4; j_call: TRBJ2-1; clone_size: NA; d_call: TRBD1; cdr3_nt: TGTGCCAGCAGTAGACAGGGTTTTGATGAGCAGTTCTTC; cdr3_aa: CASSRQGFDEQFF
v_call: TRBV15; j_call: TRBJ2-6; clone_size: few; d_call: TRBD1; cdr3_nt: TGTGCCACCACCAGACAGGGGAGCTCTGGGGCCAACGTCCTGACTTTC; cdr3_aa: CATTRQGSSGANVLTF
v_call: TRBV28; j_call: TRBJ2-5; clone_size: NA; d_call: NA; cdr3_nt: TGTGCCAGCAGTCCGCCACCCACCGGGAGGACCCAGTACTTC; cdr3_aa: CASSPPPTGRTQYF
v_call: TRBV5-1; j_call: TRBJ2-7; clone_size: NA; d_call: TRBD2; cdr3_nt: TGCGCCAGCAGCCAACTAGCGGGACTTTCCTACGAGCAGTACTTC; cdr3_aa: CASSQLAGLSYEQYF
v_call: TRBV29-1; j_call: TRBJ1-2; clone_size: NA; d_call: TRBD1; cdr3_nt: TGCAGCGTTGTGGGGACAGGGGTTGAGGGCTACACCTTC; cdr3_aa: CSVVGTGVEGYTF
v_call: TRBV6-1; j_call: TRBJ2-4; clone_size: NA; d_call: NA; cdr3_nt: TGTGCCAGCAGTGAAGTACCAGGCAAAAACATTCAGTACTTC; cdr3_aa: CASSEVPGKNIQYF
v_call: TRBV28; j_call: TRBJ2-7; clone_size: few; d_call: NA; cdr3_nt: TGTGCCAGCAGTGTCCACAGGGGAGGCTCCTACGAGCAGTACTTC; cdr3_aa: CASSVHRGGSYEQYF
v_call: TRBV7-9; j_call: TRBJ2-1; clone_size: few; d_call: TRBD2; cdr3_nt: TGTGCCAGCAGCCAAACGGAGCGGGGGGACAATGAGCAGTTCTTC; cdr3_aa: CASSQTERGDNEQFF
v_call: TRBV2; j_call: TRBJ2-1; clone_size: NA; d_call: NA; cdr3_nt: TGTGCCAGCAGCAAGACAGGCGAGGCGCGTGAGCAGTTCTTC; cdr3_aa: CASSKTGEAREQFF
v_call: TRBV20-1; j_call: TRBJ2-3; clone_size: few; d_call: TRBD1; cdr3_nt: TGCAGTGCTAGACTCCAGGGGGCCTTGGTCACAGATACGCAGTATTTT; cdr3_aa: CSARLQGALVTDTQYF
v_call: TRBV29-1; j_call: TRBJ2-3; clone_size: NA; d_call: TRBD1; cdr3_nt: TGCAGCGTTGCGACAGGGGGAGGCACAGATACGCAGTATTTT; cdr3_aa: CSVATGGGTDTQYF
v_call: TRBV6-9; j_call: TRBJ2-7; clone_size: few; d_call: NA; cdr3_nt: TGTGCCAGCAGCTGCCAACAGACCTACGAGCAGTACTTC; cdr3_aa: CASSCQQTYEQYF
v_call: TRBV7-2; j_call: TRBJ1-5; clone_size: NA; d_call: NA; cdr3_nt: TGTGCCAGCAGCTTAGCGCCTGCAGGGGTGGTTCGGAATCAGCCCCAGCATTTT; cdr3_aa: CASSLAPAGVVRNQPQHF
v_call: TRBV20-1; j_call: TRBJ2-5; clone_size: few; d_call: TRBD2; cdr3_nt: TGCAGTGCTGGACGACTAGCAGAGCAAGAGACCCAGTACTTC; cdr3_aa: CSAGRLAEQETQYF
v_call: TRBV28; j_call: TRBJ1-2; clone_size: NA; d_call: NA; cdr3_nt: TGTGCCAGCTGGACACTAGCGCCCCAGGGAATGGATGGCTACACCTTC; cdr3_aa: CASWTLAPQGMDGYTF
v_call: TRBV20-1; j_call: TRBJ2-4; clone_size: NA; d_call: NA; cdr3_nt: TGCAGTGCTATAGCCAAAAACGTTCAGTACTTC; cdr3_aa: CSAIAKNVQYF
v_call: TRBV14; j_call: TRBJ1-6; clone_size: NA; d_call: NA; cdr3_nt: TGTGCCAGCAGCCAAGATACCGCATATAATTCACCCCTCCACTTT; cdr3_aa: CASSQDTAYNSPLHF
v_call: TRBV4-1; j_call: TRBJ1-2; clone_size: few; d_call: NA; cdr3_nt: TGCGCCAGCAGCCACGCAGGGGATGGCTACACCTTC; cdr3_aa: CASSHAGDGYTF
v_call: TRBV20-1; j_call: TRBJ1-2; clone_size: many; d_call: NA; cdr3_nt: TGCAGTGCTAGAGATCAGGGGAACTATGGCTACACCTTC; cdr3_aa: CSARDQGNYGYTF